This T cell receptor (beta chain) was captured in a study of vaccination effects on CD4 cells after COVID-19. Before any sequencing was done, the ViraFEST assay used viral peptide pools to expand antigen-specific CD4+ T cells. The culture ran for approximately 9 days before CD4+ T cells were isolated. By PCR, the person was confirmed to have had SARS-CoV-2 infection between March and December 2020. HIV-1 Nef peptides, pooled, formed the negative control culture. Clones were sequenced by immunoSEQ multiplex PCR, and TCRdb holds only the in-frame ones, with some missing. The table has about 70,000 clones, under 85% seen once. The CDR3 is made up of 15 amino acids. The V segment lost 3 bases and the J segment 4 bases; nucleotides outside the gene matches: 6. CDR1 and CDR2 from the germline V gene are KGHSH and LQKENI. Comments on this clone: Its antigen is unidentified.

V gene TRBV18 combines with J gene TRBJ1-2; 9 bases agree with TRBD1. The specimen was CD4+ T cells from PBMCs cultured with HIV peptides, collected before COVID-19 vaccination. The subset is: HIV-1 Nef peptide pool negative control/reference culture. The TCR sequence derives from a human donor who had a prior SARS-CoV-2 infection. CDR3 in DNA: TGTGCCAGCTCACCCGCACAGGGGGCCACCTATGGCTACACCTTC. This gives the protein CASSPAQGATYGYTF.